This T cell receptor beta chain was sequenced in a study of cytomegalovirus exposure and HLA in healthy donors. Findings of the study overall: Confirmation was obtained in vitro that a few CMV-associated chains are specific for CMV antigens. Being productive about 87% or about 30% of the time was typical of most TCR beta V segments in an earlier analysis.

Comments on this clone: Its antigen is unidentified. In the same sample, other DNA sequences code for this CDR3.

The PCR made use of 60 Vbeta and 13 Jbeta primers. TCRdb keeps only in-frame clones here, not all; method: immunoSEQ multiplex PCR. The sample lists about 98,000 clones; roughly 77% were seen once. CDR3 size: 14 residues. The V gene lost 6 bases and the J gene lost 3 bases, with 11 bases spanning the gap. Germline CDR1 MRHNA, CDR2 SNTAGT. Material: PBMCs. The receptor was isolated from a man aged 35 to 55 in good health and CMV-seronegative. The V call is TRBV6-4, the J call TRBJ2-2; tentative D call: TRBD1 (6 bases). CDR3 sequence: CASSKQGDTGELFF. The CDR3 DNA reads as TGTGCCAGCAGCAAACAGGGAGACACCGGGGAGCTGTTTTTT.